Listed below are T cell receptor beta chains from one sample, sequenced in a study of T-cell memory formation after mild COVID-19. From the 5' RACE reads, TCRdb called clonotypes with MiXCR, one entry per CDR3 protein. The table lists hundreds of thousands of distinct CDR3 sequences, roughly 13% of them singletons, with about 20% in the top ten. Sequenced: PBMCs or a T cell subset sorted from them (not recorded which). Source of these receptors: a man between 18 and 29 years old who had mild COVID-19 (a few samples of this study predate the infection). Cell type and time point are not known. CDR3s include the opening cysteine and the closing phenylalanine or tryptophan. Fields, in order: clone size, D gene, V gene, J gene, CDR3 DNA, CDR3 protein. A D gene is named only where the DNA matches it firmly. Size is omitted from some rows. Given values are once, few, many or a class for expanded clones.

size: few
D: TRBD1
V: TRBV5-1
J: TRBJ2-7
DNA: TGCGCCAGCAGCTCCCCGGACAGGGGTTCCTACGAGCAGTACTTC
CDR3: CASSSPDRGSYEQYF

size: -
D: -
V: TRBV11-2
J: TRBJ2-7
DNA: TGTGCCAGCAGCTCGGGGATGGGCCCATCTCCTAGCTACGAGCAGTACTTC
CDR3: CASSSGMGPSPSYEQYF

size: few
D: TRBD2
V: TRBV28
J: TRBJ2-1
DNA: TGTGCCAGCAGTTCATATAGCGGGGGGTCTTACAATGAGCAGTTCTTC
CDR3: CASSSYSGGSYNEQFF

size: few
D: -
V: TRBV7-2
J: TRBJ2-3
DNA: TGTGCCAGCTGCGACCTCCGGCCGAGCACAGATACGCAGTATTTT
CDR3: CASCDLRPSTDTQYF

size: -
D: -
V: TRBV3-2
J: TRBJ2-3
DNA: TGTGCCAGCAGCCAACGACGGGAGCCAGATACGCAGTATTTT
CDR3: CASSQRREPDTQYF

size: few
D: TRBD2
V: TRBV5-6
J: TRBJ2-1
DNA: TGTGCCAGCAGCTCCCCGGGTATAGTTACTAGCGGCTACAATGAGCAGTTCTTC
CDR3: CASSSPGIVTSGYNEQFF

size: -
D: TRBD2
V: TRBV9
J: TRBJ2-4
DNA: TGTGCCAGCAGCGCCGAGACTAGCGGGGGCCTAAACATTCAGTACTTC
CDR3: CASSAETSGGLNIQYF

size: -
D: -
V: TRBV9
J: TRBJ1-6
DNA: TGTGCCAGCAGCTCCCGGGCCACCGGGACGGGAGATTCACCCCTCCACTTT
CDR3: CASSSRATGTGDSPLHF

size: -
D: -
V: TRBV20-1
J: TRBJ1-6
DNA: TGCAGTGCTAGAGATCAGGTGGCAGGGTATAATTCACCCCTCCACTTT
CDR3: CSARDQVAGYNSPLHF

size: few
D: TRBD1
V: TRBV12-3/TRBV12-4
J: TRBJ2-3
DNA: TGTGCCAGCAGTCCGGACAGGGGGCTGACGACGCAGTATTTT
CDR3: CASSPDRGLTTQYF

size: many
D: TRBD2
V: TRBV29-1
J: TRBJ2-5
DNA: TGCAGCGTGGGGAGCCAGCGGGGGATAGAGACCCAGTACTTC
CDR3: CSVGSQRGIETQYF

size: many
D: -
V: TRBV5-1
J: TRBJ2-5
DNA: TGCGCCAGCAGCTTGGAACAAGAGACCCAGTACTTC
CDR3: CASSLEQETQYF

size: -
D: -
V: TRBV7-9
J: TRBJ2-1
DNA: TGTGCCAGCACCCCCCTGCATGAGCAGTTCTTC
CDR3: CASTPLHEQFF

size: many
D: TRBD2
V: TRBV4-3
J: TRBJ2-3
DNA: TGCGCCAGCACGAGGGTGGCGGGGGTTAGAGATACGCAGTATTTT
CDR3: CASTRVAGVRDTQYF

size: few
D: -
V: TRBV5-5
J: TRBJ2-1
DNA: TGTGCCAGCAGCTTGATCCTCAGTAATGAGCAGTTCTTC
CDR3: CASSLILSNEQFF

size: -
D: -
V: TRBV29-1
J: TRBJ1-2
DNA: TGCAGCGTTGAAGCCTTGGTGAGAGGCTACACCTTC
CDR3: CSVEALVRGYTF

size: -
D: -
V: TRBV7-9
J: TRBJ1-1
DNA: TGTGCCAGCAGCAGAGACAGAGCAGCTTTCTTT
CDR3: CASSRDRAAFF

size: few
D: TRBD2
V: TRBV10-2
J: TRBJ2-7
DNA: TGCGCCAGCAGCGCTCCGGGAGGAAATTACGAGCAGTACTTC
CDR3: CASSAPGGNYEQYF

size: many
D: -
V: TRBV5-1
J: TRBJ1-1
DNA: TGCGCCAGCAGCCCGCAGGGAAGCGCGGAAGCTTTCTTT
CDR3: CASSPQGSAEAFF

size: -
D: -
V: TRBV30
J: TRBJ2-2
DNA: TGTGCCTGGAGTGCGGCGGTGGTGGTGGGAAACACCGGGGAGCTGTTTTTT
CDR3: CAWSAAVVVGNTGELFF

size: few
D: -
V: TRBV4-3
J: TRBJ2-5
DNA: TGCGCCAGCAGCCAAGGGGGGTGGGAGACCCAGTACTTC
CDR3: CASSQGGWETQYF

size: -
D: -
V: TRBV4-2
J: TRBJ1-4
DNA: TGTGCCAGCAGCCCCATTCGTGGCAGGGCCCCGACTAATGAAAAACTGTTTTTT
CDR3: CASSPIRGRAPTNEKLFF

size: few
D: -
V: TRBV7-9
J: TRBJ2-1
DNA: TGTGCCAGCAGCCCTACCCTCCTGGGGGGCCAAAGGGATGAGCAGTTCTTC
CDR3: CASSPTLLGGQRDEQFF

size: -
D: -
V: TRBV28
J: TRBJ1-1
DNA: TGTGCCAGCAGCCGCCTGAATGCTTTCTTT
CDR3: CASSRLNAFF

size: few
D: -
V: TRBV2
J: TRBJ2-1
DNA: TGTGCCAGCAGTCGGGAGTCTCTTTATGGTGAGCAGTTCTTC
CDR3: CASSRESLYGEQFF

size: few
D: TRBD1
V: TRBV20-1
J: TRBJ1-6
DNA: TGCAGTGCTAAATCCGGGACAGGGGTATCACCCCTCCACTTT
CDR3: CSAKSGTGVSPLHF

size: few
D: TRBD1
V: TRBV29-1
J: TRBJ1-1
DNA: TGCAGCGTTGGTGGCAGGGGGGGCACTGAAGCTTTCTTT
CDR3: CSVGGRGGTEAFF

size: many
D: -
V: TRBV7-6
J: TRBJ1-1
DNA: TGTGCCAGCAGCTTAGCGTTGACGGGGGAAGCTTTCTTT
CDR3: CASSLALTGEAFF

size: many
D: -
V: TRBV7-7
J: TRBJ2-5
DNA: TGTGCCAGCTCACCGGACATCCAAGAGACCCAGTACTTC
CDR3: CASSPDIQETQYF

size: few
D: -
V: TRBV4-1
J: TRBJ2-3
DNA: TGCGCCAGCAGCCAAGTATATAACGAGGCGGATACGCAGTATTTT
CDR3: CASSQVYNEADTQYF

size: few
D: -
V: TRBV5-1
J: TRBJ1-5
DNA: TGCGCCAGCAGCACACAACCGGGACAAGGGGAATATAGCAATCAGCCCCAGCATTTT
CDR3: CASSTQPGQGEYSNQPQHF

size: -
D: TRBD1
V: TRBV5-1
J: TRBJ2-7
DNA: TGCGCCAGCAGCGGGCAAGGGACAGGGGGAGACGAGCAGTACTTC
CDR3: CASSGQGTGGDEQYF

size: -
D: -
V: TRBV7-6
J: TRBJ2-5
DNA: TGTGCCAGCAGCTTCCGGGAACAAGAGACCCAGTACTTC
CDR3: CASSFREQETQYF

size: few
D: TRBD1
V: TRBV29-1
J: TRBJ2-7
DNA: TGCAGCGGAGGACAGGGGGCGGGTGAGCAGTACTTC
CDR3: CSGGQGAGEQYF

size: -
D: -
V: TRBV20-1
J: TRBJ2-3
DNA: TGCAGTGCTAGAGAGGCCGCCGGCCGAGATACGCAGTATTTT
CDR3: CSAREAAGRDTQYF

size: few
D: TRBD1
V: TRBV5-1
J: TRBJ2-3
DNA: TGCGCCAGCAGCTTAGGGACAGGGGGAGGCACAGATACGCAGTATTTT
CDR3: CASSLGTGGGTDTQYF

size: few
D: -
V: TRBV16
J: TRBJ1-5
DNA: TGTGCCAGCAGCCGGGACCGGCAGTATCAGCCCCAGCATTTT
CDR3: CASSRDRQYQPQHF

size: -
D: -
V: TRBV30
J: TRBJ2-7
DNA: TGTGCCTGGATGGGTCTGAGCTCCTACGAGCAGTACTTC
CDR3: CAWMGLSSYEQYF

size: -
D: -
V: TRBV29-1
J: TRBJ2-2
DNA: TGCAGCGCCACCTCACAGGAGAACACCGGGGAGCTGTTTTTT
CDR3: CSATSQENTGELFF

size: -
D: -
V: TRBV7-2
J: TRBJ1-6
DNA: TGTGCCAGCAGCTTAGTGGAACAGGGCTATAATTCACCCCTCCACTTT
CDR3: CASSLVEQGYNSPLHF

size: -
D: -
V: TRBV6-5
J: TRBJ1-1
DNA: TGTGCCAGCAGTTACAGGAGTAACACTGAAGCTTTCTTT
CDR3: CASSYRSNTEAFF